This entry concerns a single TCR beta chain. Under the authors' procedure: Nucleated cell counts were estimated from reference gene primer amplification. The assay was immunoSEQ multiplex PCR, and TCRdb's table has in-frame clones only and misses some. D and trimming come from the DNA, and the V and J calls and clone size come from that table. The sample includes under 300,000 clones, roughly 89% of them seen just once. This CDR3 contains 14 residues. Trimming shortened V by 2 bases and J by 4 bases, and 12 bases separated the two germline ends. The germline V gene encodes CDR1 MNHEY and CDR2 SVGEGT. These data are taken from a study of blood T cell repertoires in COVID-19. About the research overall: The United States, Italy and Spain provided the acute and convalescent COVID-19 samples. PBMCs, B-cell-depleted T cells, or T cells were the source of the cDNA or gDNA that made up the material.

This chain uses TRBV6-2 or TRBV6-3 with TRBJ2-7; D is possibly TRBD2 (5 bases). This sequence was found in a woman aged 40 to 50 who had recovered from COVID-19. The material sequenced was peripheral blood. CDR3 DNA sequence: TGTGCCAGCAGTTACAGCGGAAGACAATACGAGCAGTACGTC. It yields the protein CASSYSGRQYEQYV.